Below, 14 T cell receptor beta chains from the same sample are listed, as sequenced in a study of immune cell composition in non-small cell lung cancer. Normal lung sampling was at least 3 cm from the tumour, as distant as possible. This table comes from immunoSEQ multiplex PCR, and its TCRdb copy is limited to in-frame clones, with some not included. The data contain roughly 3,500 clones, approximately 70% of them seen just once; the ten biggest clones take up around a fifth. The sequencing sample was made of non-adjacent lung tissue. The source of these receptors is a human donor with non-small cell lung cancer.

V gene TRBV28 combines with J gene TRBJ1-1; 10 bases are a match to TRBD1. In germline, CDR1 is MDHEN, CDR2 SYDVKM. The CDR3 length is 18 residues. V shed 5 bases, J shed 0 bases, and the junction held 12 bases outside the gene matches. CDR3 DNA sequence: TGTGCCAGCAGTCCCCGACGCCGACAGGGGGCTATGAACACTGAAGCTTTCTTT. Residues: CASSPRRRQGAMNTEAFF.

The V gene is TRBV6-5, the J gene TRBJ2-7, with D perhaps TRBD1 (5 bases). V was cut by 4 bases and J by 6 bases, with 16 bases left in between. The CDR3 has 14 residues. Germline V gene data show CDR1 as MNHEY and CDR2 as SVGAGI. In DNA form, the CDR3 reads TGTGCCAGCAGTTCCGACTCCTCAGGGCCCGAGCAGTACTTC. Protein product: CASSSDSSGPEQYF.

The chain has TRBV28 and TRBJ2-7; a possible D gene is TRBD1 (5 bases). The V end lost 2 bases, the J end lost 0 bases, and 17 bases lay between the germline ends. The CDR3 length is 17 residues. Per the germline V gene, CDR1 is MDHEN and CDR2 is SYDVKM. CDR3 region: CASSLTSGAVLSYEQYF. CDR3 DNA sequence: TGTGCCAGCAGTTTAACGAGTGGGGCAGTCCTCTCCTACGAGCAGTACTTC. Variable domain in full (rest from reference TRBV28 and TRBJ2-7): DVKVTQSSRYLVKRTGEKVFLECVQDMDHENMFWYRQDPGLGLRLIYFSYDVKMKEKGDIPEGYSVSREKKERFSLILESASTNQTSMYLCASSLTSGAVLSYEQYFGPGTRLTVT.

CDR3 residues: CASSVLDRDTGELFF. For the CDR3, the DNA is TGTGCCAGCAGCGTGTTGGACAGGGACACCGGGGAGCTGTTTTTT. The rearrangement uses TRBV9 and TRBJ2-2, with 8 bases that match TRBD1. The J segment lost 3 bases and the V segment lost 2 bases, leaving 3 bases of the junction unmatched. The CDR3 consists of 15 residues. The V gene's germline CDR1 is SGDLS and CDR2 YYNGEE.

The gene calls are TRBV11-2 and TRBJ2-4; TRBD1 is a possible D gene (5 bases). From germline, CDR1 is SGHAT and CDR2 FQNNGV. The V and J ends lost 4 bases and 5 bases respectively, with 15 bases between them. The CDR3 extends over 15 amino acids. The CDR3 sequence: CASSSMGPNQNIQYF. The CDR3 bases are TGTGCCAGCAGCTCCATGGGGCCCAACCAAAACATTCAGTACTTC. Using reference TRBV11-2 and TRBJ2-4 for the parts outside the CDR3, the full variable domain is EAGVAQSPRYKIIEKRQSVAFWCNPISGHATLYWYQQILGQGPKLLIQFQNNGVVDDSQLPKDRFSAERLKGVDSTLKIQPAKLEDSAVYLCASSSMGPNQNIQYFGAGTRLSVL.

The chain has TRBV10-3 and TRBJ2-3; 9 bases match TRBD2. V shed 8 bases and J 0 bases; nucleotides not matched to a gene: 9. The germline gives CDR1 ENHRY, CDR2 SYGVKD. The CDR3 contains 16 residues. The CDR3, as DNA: TGTGCCATCGGAAGGGGGCGGGGGGGAAGCACAGATACGCAGTATTTT. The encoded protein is CAIGRGRGGSTDTQYF.

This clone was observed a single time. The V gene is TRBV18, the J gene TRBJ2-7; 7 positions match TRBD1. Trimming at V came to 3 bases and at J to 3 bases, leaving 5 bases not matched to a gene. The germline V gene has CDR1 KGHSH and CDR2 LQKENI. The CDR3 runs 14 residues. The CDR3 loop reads CASSPETGNYEQYF. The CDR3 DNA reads TGTGCCAGCTCACCCGAGACAGGGAACTACGAGCAGTACTTC.

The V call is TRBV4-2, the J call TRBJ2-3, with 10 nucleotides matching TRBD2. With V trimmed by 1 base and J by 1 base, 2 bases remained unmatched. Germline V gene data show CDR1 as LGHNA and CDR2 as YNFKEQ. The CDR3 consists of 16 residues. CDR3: CASSQAGTSGTDTQYF. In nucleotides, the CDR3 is TGTGCCAGCAGCCAAGCCGGGACTAGCGGCACAGATACGCAGTATTTT.

In nucleotides, the CDR3 is TGTGCCAGCTCACCCCCGACTAGCGTGTCCTACGAGCAGTACTTC. Its translation is CASSPPTSVSYEQYF. The chain recombines TRBV18 with TRBJ2-7; 8 positions agree with TRBD2. The V and J ends lost 3 bases and 1 base, in that order; junction bases with no gene match: 5. Germline CDR1 KGHSH, CDR2 LQKENI. The CDR3 length is 15 residues.

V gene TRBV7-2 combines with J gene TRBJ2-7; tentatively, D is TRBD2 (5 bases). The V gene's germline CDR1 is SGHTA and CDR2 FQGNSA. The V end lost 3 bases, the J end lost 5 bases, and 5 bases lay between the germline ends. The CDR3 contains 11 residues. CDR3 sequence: CASSFGDEQYF. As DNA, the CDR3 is TGTGCCAGCAGCTTCGGGGACGAGCAGTACTTC.

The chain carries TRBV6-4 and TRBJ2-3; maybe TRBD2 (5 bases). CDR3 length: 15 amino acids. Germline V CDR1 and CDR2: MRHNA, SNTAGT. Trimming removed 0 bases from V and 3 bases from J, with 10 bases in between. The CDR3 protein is CASSDSAGQTDTQYF. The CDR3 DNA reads TGTGCCAGCAGTGACTCGGCGGGCCAGACAGATACGCAGTATTTT.

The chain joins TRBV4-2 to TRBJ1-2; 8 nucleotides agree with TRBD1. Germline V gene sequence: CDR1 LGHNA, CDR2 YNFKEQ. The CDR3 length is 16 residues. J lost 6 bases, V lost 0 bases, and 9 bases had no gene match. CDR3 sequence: CASSQEGIGTGNGYTF. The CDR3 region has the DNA TGTGCCAGCAGCCAAGAAGGGATCGGGACAGGTAATGGCTACACCTTC.

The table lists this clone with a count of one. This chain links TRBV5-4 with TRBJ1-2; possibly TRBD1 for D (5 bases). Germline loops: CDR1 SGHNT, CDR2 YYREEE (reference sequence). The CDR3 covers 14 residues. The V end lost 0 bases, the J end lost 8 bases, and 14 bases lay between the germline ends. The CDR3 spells CASSLGRVGGGYTF. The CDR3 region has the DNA TGTGCCAGCAGCTTGGGCAGGGTCGGTGGAGGCTACACCTTC.

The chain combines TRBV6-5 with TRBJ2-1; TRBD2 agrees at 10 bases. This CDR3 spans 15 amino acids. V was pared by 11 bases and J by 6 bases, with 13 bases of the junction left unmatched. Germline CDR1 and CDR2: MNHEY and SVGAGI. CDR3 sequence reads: CASSGGAEPPNEQFF. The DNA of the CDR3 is TGTGCCTCGAGCGGGGGGGCCGAACCGCCCAATGAGCAGTTCTTC.